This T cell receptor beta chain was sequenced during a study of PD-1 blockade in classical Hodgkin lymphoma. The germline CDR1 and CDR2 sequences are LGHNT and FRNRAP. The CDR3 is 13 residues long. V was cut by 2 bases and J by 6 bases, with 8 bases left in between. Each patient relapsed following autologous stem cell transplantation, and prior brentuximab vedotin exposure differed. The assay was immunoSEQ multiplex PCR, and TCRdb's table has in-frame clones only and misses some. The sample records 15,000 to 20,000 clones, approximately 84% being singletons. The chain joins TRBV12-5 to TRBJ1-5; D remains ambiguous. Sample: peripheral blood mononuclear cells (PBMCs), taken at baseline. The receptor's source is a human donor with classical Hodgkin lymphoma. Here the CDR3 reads CASGLREGQPQHF. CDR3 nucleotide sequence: TGTGCTAGTGGTTTGAGGGAGGGTCAGCCCCAGCATTTT.